Presented here are 24 T cell receptor beta chains from one specimen sequenced in a study of long-term antiretroviral therapy in people with HIV. Runs used v3.0 of the immunoSEQ assay and were done at survey level. Clones were sequenced by immunoSEQ multiplex PCR, and TCRdb holds only the in-frame ones, with some missing. Here the sample spans about 39,000 clones, about nine tenths being singletons. Sequenced here: unsorted PBMCs, sampled 1.2 years after starting antiretroviral therapy. The receptors were sampled from a woman aged 45-65 years with HIV.

This chain uses TRBV18 with TRBJ2-3; TRBD2 aligns across 9 bases. The CDR3 is 15 residues long. J gave up 7 bases and V 1 base, and 6 bases lay outside the gene matches. Germline V gives CDR1 KGHSH, CDR2 LQKENI. CDR3 amino acids: CASSPLSSGVNTQYF. The CDR3 DNA follows: TGTGCCAGCTCACCACTCTCTAGCGGGGTAAATACGCAGTATTTT.

V is TRBV10-3 and J is TRBJ2-2, with 14 bases identical to TRBD2. V shed 4 bases and J 4 bases; nucleotides not matched to a gene: 11. CDR3 length equals 19 residues. CDR1 is ENHRY, CDR2 SYGVKD, per germline. The CDR3 nucleotides are TGTGCCATCAGTGGCACGGGACTAGCGGGGGACCGACCCACCGGGGAGCTGTTTTTT. Translating gives CAISGTGLAGDRPTGELFF.

Only one count was recorded for this clone. The gene calls are TRBV7-9 and TRBJ2-2, with D perhaps TRBD2 (6 bases). CDR1 is SEHNR, CDR2 FQNEAQ, per germline (reference sequence). The CDR3 is made up of 16 amino acids. V dropped 4 bases and J dropped 8 bases, with 20 bases sitting between them. DNA of the CDR3: TGTGCCAGCAGCTCGAGCAGGGAGGCGCTTATGGGGGAGCTGTTTTTT. Translated, it gives CASSSSREALMGELFF.

V and J are TRBV11-2 and TRBJ1-1; a weak D match, TRBD1 (5 bases). V lost 5 bases, J lost 6 bases, and 13 bases lay in between. The CDR3 is 13 residues long. Germline V CDR1 and CDR2: SGHAT, FQNNGV. The DNA of the CDR3 is TGTGCCAGCAGCCCCGAAGGGGTCGCTGAAGCTTTCTTT. Residues: CASSPEGVAEAFF.

This chain joins TRBV4-1 and TRBJ1-6; D might be TRBD1 (5 bases). V lost 0 bases, J lost 6 bases, and 15 bases lay in between. Germline assignment: CDR1 MGHRA and CDR2 YSYEKL. This CDR3 comprises 17 residues. CDR3 sequence (DNA): TGCGCCAGCAGCCAAGAAGCTTCCGCAGGGCCTAATTCACCCCTCCACTTT. Translation gives CASSQEASAGPNSPLHF.

V usage is TRBV5-1 and J usage is TRBJ2-3, with D perhaps matching TRBD1 (6 bases). V was pared by 2 bases and J by 4 bases, with 11 bases between. The CDR3 has 14 residues. The germline CDR1 and CDR2 sequences are SGHRS and YFSETQ. Here the CDR3 reads CASSLQGRADTQYF. CDR3 DNA sequence: TGCGCCAGCAGCTTACAGGGAAGGGCAGATACGCAGTATTTT.

The chain uses TRBV6-1 and TRBJ2-1; D is possibly TRBD1 or TRBD2 (7 bases each). Germline CDR1 MNHNS, CDR2 SASEGT. V lost 6 bases and J lost 10, with 16 bases in between. The CDR3 extends over 13 amino acids. CDR3 sequence reads: CASRGRGQVEQFF. CDR3 DNA: TGTGCCAGCAGGGGGAGGGGGCAGGTCGAGCAGTTCTTC.

This chain uses TRBV30 with TRBJ2-5; 9 bases match TRBD1. Germline trimming cut 2 bases from V and 4 bases from J; bases unmatched to any gene: 2. In germline, CDR1 is GTSNPN, CDR2 SVGIG (reference sequence). This CDR3 spans 13 amino acids. The CDR3 spells CAWSTGGRETQYF. CDR3 DNA: TGTGCCTGGAGTACAGGGGGCCGAGAGACCCAGTACTTC.

This clone was seen only a few times. This chain links TRBV10-1 with TRBJ2-2; D possibly uses TRBD1 or TRBD2 (5 bases each). V was shortened by 4 bases and J by 6 bases, with 12 bases between the two germline ends. The germline CDR1 and CDR2 sequences are WNHNN and SYGVQD (reference sequence). The CDR3 is 14 amino acids. The CDR3 loop is CASSGTTRAGELFF. For the CDR3, the DNA is TGCGCCAGCAGTGGGACAACGAGGGCCGGGGAGCTGTTTTTT.

The rearrangement links TRBV4-2 to TRBJ1-1; TRBD1 matches 7 bases. This CDR3 spans 12 amino acids. With V trimmed by 4 bases and J by 7 bases, 3 bases remained unmatched. Germline-derived CDR1 and CDR2 are LGHNA and YNFKEQ. The CDR3 DNA reads TGTGCCAGCAGCCCAAGGACAGGTGAAGCTTTCTTT. It specifies CASSPRTGEAFF.

The chain uses TRBV11-2 and TRBJ2-5; 10 bases are a match to TRBD2. Germline values: CDR1 SGHAT, CDR2 FQNNGV. Germline trimming cut 0 bases from V and 5 bases from J; bases unmatched to any gene: 12. The CDR3 loop spans 18 amino acids. Written as DNA, the CDR3 is TGTGCCAGCAGCTTAGAATCCAGCGGGGGGGCCCGGGTGGAGACCCAGTACTTC. Its translation is CASSLESSGGARVETQYF.

The chain employs TRBV18 and TRBJ1-6, with 10 bases that match TRBD1. Germline V CDR1 and CDR2: KGHSH, LQKENI. The CDR3 has 14 amino acids. V gave up 2 bases and J gave up 10 bases; unmatched junction bases: 2. CDR3 DNA sequence: TGTGCCAGCTCACCAGGGACAGGGGAATCACCCCTCCACTTT. The encoded protein is CASSPGTGESPLHF.

The V call is TRBV9, the J call TRBJ1-4, with D possibly being TRBD1 (6 bases). Per germline, CDR1 SGDLS and CDR2 YYNGEE. The V and J ends lost 3 bases and 6 bases respectively, with 12 bases between them. CDR3 length: 14 amino acids. The CDR3 here is CASSGEGEDEKLFF. CDR3 bases: TGTGCCAGCAGCGGAGAGGGGGAGGATGAAAAACTGTTTTTT.

The rearrangement links TRBV30 to TRBJ2-7; D call uncertain. Trimming pared 3 bases from V and 4 bases from J, leaving 7 bases between. Germline V CDR1 and CDR2: GTSNPN, SVGIG (reference sequence). This CDR3 is built from 11 residues. The DNA for the CDR3 is TGTGCCTGGAGGGTCGGATACGAGCAGTACTTC. Its protein product is CAWRVGYEQYF.

V and J are TRBV10-3 and TRBJ2-5, with D perhaps TRBD1 or TRBD2 (5 bases each). With 7 bases removed from V and 5 bases from J, the gap between germline ends came to 14 bases. This CDR3 has 13 residues. CDR1 and CDR2 from the germline V gene are ENHRY and SYGVKD. Written as DNA, the CDR3 is TGTGCCATCAAGGAACGGGGCCGGGAGACCCAGTACTTC. This sequence encodes CAIKERGRETQYF.

The chain uses TRBV19 and TRBJ1-3, with D possibly TRBD1 on 5 matching bases. Trimming took 5 bases from V and 0 from J, leaving 14 bases between them. This CDR3 region has 16 residues. Per germline, CDR1 LNHDA and CDR2 SQIVND (reference sequence). Here the CDR3 DNA reads TGTGCCAGTAGTTCCTCTGGGACGGGCTCTGGAAACACCATATATTTT. It codes for CASSSSGTGSGNTIYF.

This clone appeared a single time. The CDR3, as DNA: TGTGCCAGCAGCCTTGAAACATTGACGAGTGGAAACACCATATATTTT. Its protein is CASSLETLTSGNTIYF. The genes are TRBV7-2 and TRBJ1-3; D is unclear. V was cut by 5 bases and J by 3 bases, with 17 bases left in between. The CDR3 spans 16 residues. The germline V gene encodes CDR1 SGHTA and CDR2 FQGNSA.

The DNA of the CDR3 is TGTGCCAGCAGCTTCCGGGGTACTAGCGGGGGCTGGAACACCGGGGAGCTGTTTTTT. Its translation is CASSFRGTSGGWNTGELFF. This rearrangement joins TRBV7-8 to TRBJ2-2, with 11 nucleotides matching TRBD2. The CDR3 loop spans 19 amino acids. V trimming: 3 bases; J trimming: 1 base; junction bases outside the gene matches: 10. The V gene's germline CDR1 is SGHVS and CDR2 FQNEAQ.

The chain uses TRBV27 and TRBJ1-6; no firm D call. The CDR3 is 14 amino acids. Germline-derived CDR1 and CDR2 are MNHEY and SMNVEV (reference sequence). The V gene lost 5 bases and the J gene lost 0 bases, with 5 bases spanning the gap. In DNA form, the CDR3 reads TGTGCCAGCAGTGCGGGCTCCTATAATTCACCCCTCCACTTT. It codes for CASSAGSYNSPLHF.

The gene calls are TRBV5-4 and TRBJ2-3; 8 bases are shared with TRBD1. CDR1 is SGHNT, CDR2 YYREEE, per germline (reference sequence). CDR3 size: 14 residues. Unmatched junction bases numbered 7, after V lost 4 bases and J lost 6 bases. The CDR3 spells CASSRPDRADTQYF. The CDR3 DNA reads TGTGCCAGCAGCAGACCGGACAGGGCCGATACGCAGTATTTT.

In its sample, this clone was seen once. The rearrangement joins TRBV10-1 to TRBJ2-1; no clear D. This CDR3 is built from 14 residues. CDR1 and CDR2 from the germline V gene are WNHNN and SYGVQD (reference sequence). The ends were cut back, 4 bases at V and 0 bases at J, with 7 bases in the middle. This CDR3 is CASSAASSYNEQFF. CDR3 sequence (DNA): TGCGCCAGCAGTGCAGCAAGCTCCTACAATGAGCAGTTCTTC.

This chain connects TRBV11-3 to TRBJ2-3, with a tentative D call TRBD1 (6 bases). Germline V gene sequence: CDR1 SGHNT, CDR2 YENEEA. Between the trimmed V and J ends, which lost 5 bases and 6 bases, there was a span of 9 bases. The CDR3 is 12 amino acids. The CDR3 region has the DNA TGTGCCAGCAGCAAGGGGGTGGATACGCAGTATTTT. Translated: CASSKGVDTQYF.

This clone occurred a few times. The CDR3 coding sequence is TGTGCCAGCAGCTTAGTGGGGGGTTCGAACACCGGGGAGCTGTTTTTT. It specifies CASSLVGGSNTGELFF. J is TRBJ2-2 and V is TRBV7-2; weak D call: TRBD2 (6 bases). There are 16 residues in the CDR3. Germline V CDR1 and CDR2: SGHTA, FQGNSA. Trimming shortened V by 1 base and J by 0 bases, and 9 bases separated the two germline ends.

Points on this clone: One end of the junction does not line up with germline, which may come from a read error. The chain couples TRBV7-7 to TRBJ1-4; a weak D match, TRBD1 (6 bases). In germline, CDR1 is SSHAT, CDR2 FNYEAQ (reference sequence). CDR3 length equals 15 residues. Written as DNA, the CDR3 is TGTGCTAGCAGCTTGAACAGGGCAACTAATGAAAAACTGTTTTTT. Its translation is CASSLNRATNEKLFF.